This T cell receptor (beta chain) was captured in a study of cytomegalovirus exposure and HLA in healthy donors (dated by TCRdb to 2017 to 2019). Regarding the study in general: An earlier analysis of several hundred of the donors reported about 290 Gb of sequence data and some 120 million unique TCR beta sequences from approximately 180 million T cells. Approximately 300 gigabases of sequencing data and 91 million or so unique TCR sequences made up an early release that covered 500 to 650 HLA-typed donors. Among the roughly 390 genotyped donors, around 79% belonged to the genetic ancestry cluster associated with self-reported Caucasian donors. The study aimed to test whether cataloging public T cell receptors could reveal signatures of past pathogen exposure. The T cell repertoires of about 700 subjects were profiled by immunosequencing and related to cytomegalovirus serostatus. Along with the approximately 700-subject first cohort, a separate validation cohort of about 110 different subjects was used. To predict cytomegalovirus infection status, the study combined high-throughput TCR immunosequencing, statistical association of individual TCRs with disease status, and machine learning. In a later analysis, previously published TCR beta repertoires from hundreds of donors were re-analyzed and high-resolution HLA genotyping was added so that TCR occurrence patterns could be studied. Rather than drawing on any new phenotypic data, the later analysis identified candidate immune exposures from TCR beta sequences and the way those sequences occurred across donors. An earlier analysis of 587 of the donors used high-throughput TCR beta sequencing to judge whether each TCR beta V gene segment behaved as functional or pseudogenic. Donor age, sex, ethnicity and CMV serostatus were collected together with the repertoire data. A later genetic analysis took genome-wide SNP genotypes for about three fifths of the 666 donors and used that subset as a discovery cohort. All discovery cohort repertoires had been generated using a single sequencing platform. Class I and class II HLA loci were covered by the typing at four-digit resolution. The number of donors typed differed by locus, with roughly 620-640 for A, B, C, DRB1 and DQB1, roughly 520 for DQA1, 600 to 610 for DPA1, and some 450 for DPB1. About 5 DR-DQ haplotypes were handled as single units for association and clustering, since linkage in the cohort was strong. Across approximately 400 genotyped donors of the cohort, an average of approximately 240,000 unique TCR beta nucleotide sequences per donor were sequenced, and roughly 17% of those sequences were non-productive.

In total, just over 650 healthy bone marrow donors made up the cohort. All cohort members were sampled while nominally healthy, although unrecorded immune exposures were likely present. The donor tested CMV seronegative, placing the donor among the 350 to 400 seronegative members of the cohort. Every donor gave a peripheral blood sample, and the peripheral blood mononuclear cells from that sample were used for TCR beta sequencing. The Qiagen DNeasy Blood Extraction Kit was used to extract genomic DNA from the blood cell samples. General findings and caveats noted by the study authors: The study listed 164 TCR beta chains as associated with cytomegalovirus. Several of the top co-occurrence clusters appeared to be linked to parvovirus B19, influenza, CMV and Epstein-Barr virus, according to a later analysis. Cytomegalovirus status was reported to be diagnosed by the classifier with high specificity and sensitivity in both the original and validation cohorts. A few of the identified cytomegalovirus-associated TCR beta chains were confirmed in vitro to be specific for cytomegalovirus antigens. Most TCR sequences were seen in very few donors, while some public TCRs were found in many individuals. Immune exposure information for the cohort was limited to CMV serostatus. An association between a missense DCLRE1C variant and V-gene and J-gene trimming of TCR beta chains was found in a later genetic analysis and replicated in an independent cohort. In a later analysis, HLA-associated TCR beta chains were found to be more clonally expanded and to have lower generation probabilities than equally common non-associated chains. A further reported finding was that TCR beta sequences accurately predicted the HLA-A and HLA-B alleles for most subjects in the first cohort. According to a later analysis, TCR association rates differed among HLA loci, with DRB1 alleles showing the most associated TCRs and HLA-C alleles showing the fewest. Only TCR beta chains were sequenced in this cohort, and the absence of alpha or paired-chain data limited detectable features. The authors suggested that the approach could potentially be generalized to other disease states and immunological phenotypes. Because some donors lacked HLA typing at each locus, the association tests relied only on the typed subset. In a later analysis, more than 15,000 TCR beta sequences were associated with specific HLA alleles at a false discovery rate of 0.05. Most CMV-associated TCR beta chains appeared to be HLA-restricted in a later analysis, and the HLA associations seemed to be driven largely by CMV exposure. In an earlier analysis of around 500 of the donors, most TCR beta V segments appeared in productive rearrangements about 87% or about 30% of the time, broadly matching IMGT annotations. In a later genetic analysis, fewer N-insertions in productive TCRs were reported among donors in an Asian-associated ancestry cluster than the roughly 700-donor mean. The earlier analysis of some 540 of the donors excluded roughly 16 rarely observed V segments, including chromosome 9 orphons, because counts were too low. Presence/absence analyses assumed roughly uniform sequencing depth across donors, an assumption that may not hold. The sequencing pipeline was judged likely to have produced a cluster of highly shared sequence variants as a technical artifact. When HLA alleles, especially DR and DQ, strongly co-occurred, TCR associations were difficult to assign to individual alleles. Linkage disequilibrium might explain the correlated functional status among segregating V segments, but an unknown experimental factor could not be excluded.

Concerning this clone: The antigen it recognizes is unknown. No base quality values were provided; no much bigger clone lies one nucleotide off.

Library preparation was by the immunoSEQ multiplex PCR assay. The multiplex PCR relied on a mix of 60 forward primers for TCR Vbeta segments and 13 reverse primers for TCR Jbeta segments. Amplification of the CDR3 region of rearranged TCR beta genes was performed with a multiplex PCR assay on genomic DNA. Amplified TCR beta libraries were sequenced as 87-base-pair reads on the Illumina HiSeq System. From the authors' description of their analysis: A later analysis tallied 75 million to 95 million unique TCR beta chains across the roughly 610 repertoires, and approximately 12 million of those chains were shared by two or more donors. A nearest-neighbor algorithm error-corrected the raw reads and collapsed the reads into unique sequences, merging closely related sequences to remove PCR and sequencing errors. V, D and J gene segments were assigned by aligning CDR3 sequences to IMGT reference sequences. Each retained sequence needed at least a six-nucleotide match to both a V gene segment and a J gene segment. A rearrangement was called productive if the CDR3 had no stop codons and remained in frame with V and J, and every other rearrangement was called non-productive. CDR3 was defined according to IMGT convention as the region running from the second conserved V-encoded cysteine to the conserved J-encoded phenylalanine. Sequences without an unambiguous match to a single V gene segment were excluded from the earlier analysis of about 600 of the donors. An earlier analysis of several hundred of the donors called V segments functional above 56.7% productive rearrangements and segregating when the between-donor standard deviation exceeded 5%. A statistical classification framework was built to diagnose cytomegalovirus status from the catalog of TCR beta chain sequences. V and J gene assignment, in a later analysis, came from comparing TCR nucleotide sequences with IMGT/GENE-DB human TR gene sequences. The TCRdist pipeline was used in a later analysis to assign CDR3 sequences and most-parsimonious VDJ recombination scenarios. In a later analysis, each TCR beta chain was defined by its CDR3 amino acid sequence together with its V-gene family, and reads lacking a unique V-gene family were excluded. To address suspected cross-contamination and a sequencing artifact, a later analysis removed some 620 highly shared, low-generation-probability nucleotide sequences. A later analysis calculated a clonal expansion index for each public chain from normalized within-repertoire ranks of inferred template counts. In a later analysis, generation probabilities were computed with a VDJ recombination model fitted to out-of-frame rearrangements, and the resulting probabilities were checked against IGoR. Hypergeometric tests were used in a later analysis to score TCR-TCR, TCR-HLA and TCR-CMV co-occurrence, with a repertoire-size bias correction applied to the TCR pairs. False discovery rates were estimated in a later analysis by permuting HLA or CMV assignments 20 times. In a later analysis, co-occurring TCRs were grouped using DBSCAN, and TCRdist sequence similarity was added for clustering within HLA-allele-positive subsets. For co-occurrence clustering, repertoires with fewer than 30,000 or more than 120,000 public chains were excluded, along with about five repertoires with anomalous nucleotide sharing. In TCRdb, the immuneACCESS table is reduced to in-frame sequences with V and J assigned. These tables do not hold every clone; where another copy was compared, an unresolved V gene accounts for under half, and the others remain unexplained. V, J and clone size are those of that table, while D and trimming were read from the DNA. A total of 200,000 or so clones appear in this sample, more than 60% of them only once. About 0.2% of the sample belongs to the ten largest clones.

This receptor was taken from a girl aged 2 to 10 in good health and CMV-seronegative. Source material: PBMCs.

The bases read TGTGCCAGTAGTCCGGGACAGGGGTATGGGGAGCAGTACTTC. It specifies CASSPGQGYGEQYF. The chain is made from TRBV19 and TRBJ2-7; TRBD1 fits 10 bases in the junction. Spanning cysteine to phenylalanine, the CDR3 consists of 14 amino acids. The read is trimmed to its CDR3 DNA, 42 bases read in frame from base 1. Germline trimming: 5 bases from V, 7 bases from J; junction bases outside gene matches: 8. The CDR1 and CDR2 encoded by the germline V gene (reference sequence) are LNHDA and SQIVND.